Listed below are T cell receptor beta chains from one sample, sequenced in a study of read filtering for tumor transcriptome and immune sequencing. TCRdb re-derived calls from the reads in MiXCR, one entry per CDR3 protein. The sample comprises roughly 56,000 distinct CDR3 sequences, about a fifth of which are singletons, and 11% to 15% rests with the top ten. Sequences were obtained from a population of CD138-negative cells sorted from bone marrow. All receptors derive from a donor aged 40 or over with multiple myeloma. Both conserved end residues are part of each CDR3. The D gene is left open where the match is weak.

v_call: TRBV7-9; d_call: .; cdr3_aa: CASSPLPSTDTQYF
v_call: TRBV7-3; d_call: .; cdr3_aa: CASSLAGAGELFF
v_call: TRBV7-2; d_call: .; cdr3_aa: CASSGPARGQETQYF
v_call: TRBV7-8; d_call: TRBD1; cdr3_aa: CASSETGGMNTEAFF
v_call: TRBV4-2; d_call: .; cdr3_aa: CASSQVGRGIAGELFF
v_call: TRBV29-1; d_call: .; cdr3_aa: CSVVPGTEAFF
v_call: TRBV7-3; d_call: TRBD2; cdr3_aa: CASSSEPGLAKTGELFF
v_call: TRBV20-1; d_call: TRBD1; cdr3_aa: CSAADRASSGNQPQHF
v_call: TRBV5-6; d_call: TRBD1; cdr3_aa: CASSQRDRGKGNQPQHF
v_call: TRBV5-1; d_call: TRBD2; cdr3_aa: CASTRTGTSFEQFF
v_call: TRBV19; d_call: .; cdr3_aa: CASSIDRLTYNEQFF
v_call: TRBV4-2; d_call: TRBD1; cdr3_aa: CASSQVRTGSSEQYF
v_call: TRBV11-1; d_call: .; cdr3_aa: CVSSRDTEAFF
v_call: TRBV28; d_call: TRBD1; cdr3_aa: CASSSGTGGGEQYF